Listed below are T cell receptor beta chains from one sample, sequenced in a study of regulatory T cells in long-lasting Graves disease. TCRdb itself ran the multiplex PCR reads through MiXCR, one entry per CDR3 protein. The sample lists 400,000 to 500,000 distinct CDR3 sequences; 12% to 15% were seen once. Another study also made use of these data, one on T cells in Graves' hyperthyroidism and ophthalmopathy.

The sample was peripheral blood mononuclear cells (PBMCs), taken at new diagnosis, from a patient treated with antithyroid drugs. These receptor sequences come from a woman in her 50s with Graves disease. The CDR3 runs from the conserved cysteine through the conserved F or W. The order of the fields is J gene, D gene, V gene, clone size, CDR3 DNA, CDR3 protein. The D gene is left open where the match is weak. Expanded clones are given a class, and other clones once, few, many or no size at all.

>TRBJ1-4|TRBD1|TRBV3-1|-
TGTGCCAGCAGCCCCCACGGGACAGGAGGGGAAAAACTGTTTTTT
CASSPHGTGGEKLFF
>TRBJ1-5|-|TRBV7-2|-
TGTGCCAGCAGCTTAGAGGGAACAGGGAACAATCAGCCCCAGCATTTT
CASSLEGTGNNQPQHF
>TRBJ1-6|TRBD1|TRBV30|many
TGTGCCTGGAACCGGGACAGGGGATCACCCCTCCACTTT
CAWNRDRGSPLHF
>TRBJ1-1|-|TRBV27|few
TGTGCCAGCAAAACCTATACAGGGATCAACACTGAAGCTTTCTTT
CASKTYTGINTEAFF
>TRBJ2-5|TRBD2|TRBV6-1|few
TGTGCCAGCAGTCCCCGCGGGAGCCAAGAGACCCAGTACTTC
CASSPRGSQETQYF
>TRBJ2-3|-|TRBV28|-
TGTGCCAGCCGAAGGGGGGATGGGACAGATACGCAGTATTTT
CASRRGDGTDTQYF
>TRBJ2-7|TRBD2|TRBV6-1|few
TGTGCCAGCAGCGGACGGACTAGCGGCTCCTACGAGCAGTACTTC
CASSGRTSGSYEQYF
>TRBJ1-5|-|TRBV3-1|many
TGTGCCAGCAGCCAAGATATCAGTAACTGGGGGCCCCAGCATTTT
CASSQDISNWGPQHF
>TRBJ1-2|-|TRBV5-6|-
TGTGCCAGCAGCTTATACGGCGGCTACACCTTC
CASSLYGGYTF
>TRBJ1-5|TRBD1|TRBV5-6|many
TGTGCCAGCAGTCGGACAGGGCGTAGTCAGCCCCAGCATTTT
CASSRTGRSQPQHF
>TRBJ2-1|-|TRBV7-7|-
TGTGCTAGCAGCGCCGGACTAAACAATGAGCAGTTCTTC
CASSAGLNNEQFF
>TRBJ2-5|-|TRBV5-1|-
TGCGCCAGCAGCTTGGAGGAACACACAGCCATCTTTGGAGAGACCCAGTACTTC
CASSLEEHTAIFGETQYF
>TRBJ1-4|-|TRBV30|many
TGTGCCTGGAGTGTGGCCAGGGATGAAAAACTGTTTTTT
CAWSVARDEKLFF
>TRBJ2-2|-|TRBV5-1|-
TGCGCCAGCAGATACTGGTCCGGGGAGCTGTTTTTT
CASRYWSGELFF
>TRBJ1-2|-|TRBV7-2|few
TGTGCCAGCAGCCGGGAGAGGGAGTATGGCTACACCTTC
CASSREREYGYTF
>TRBJ2-1|TRBD2|TRBV19|few
TGTGCCAGTAGTATTAGCCGGGAGGCGCAAGATGAGCAGTTCTTC
CASSISREAQDEQFF
>TRBJ1-2|-|TRBV7-9|many
TGTGCCAGCAGCTTAGTAGTTGACTATGGCTACACCTTC
CASSLVVDYGYTF
>TRBJ2-1|TRBD2|TRBV20-1|few
TGCAGTGCTACCCCCCTAGCGGGAGGGCCGGCCTACAATGAGCAGTTCTTC
CSATPLAGGPAYNEQFF
>TRBJ2-1|-|TRBV5-1|many
TGCGCCAGCAGCTTGGCGCTAAATGAGCAGTTCTTC
CASSLALNEQFF
>TRBJ2-2|-|TRBV7-7|many
TGTGCCAGCAGCGTTACGATTTCGGACGGGGAGCTGTTTTTT
CASSVTISDGELFF
>TRBJ1-6|-|TRBV4-1|-
TGCGCCAGCAGGGCCGGGACCCTAAGGACTAATTCACCCCTCCACTTT
CASRAGTLRTNSPLHF
>TRBJ2-1|-|TRBV10-3|few
TGTGCCATCGGGGTCCAGTGGGGCTACAATGAGCAGTTCTTC
CAIGVQWGYNEQFF
>TRBJ2-7|-|TRBV28|many
TGTGCCAGCAGTTTGCAGACTAGTGAGCAGTACTTC
CASSLQTSEQYF
>TRBJ1-1|-|TRBV6-1|many
TGTGCCAGCAGTGAAGCCAGGCCCTCGAAGTACACTGAAGCTTTCTTT
CASSEARPSKYTEAFF
>TRBJ1-3|-|TRBV9|few
TGTGCCAGCAGCGTAGCTTCGCAGGGAGGAAACACCATATATTTT
CASSVASQGGNTIYF
>TRBJ2-1|TRBD2|TRBV4-1|few
TGCGCCAGCAGCCACCCGGGACTAGCGAGGGGGAGCTCCTACAATGAGCAGTTCTTC
CASSHPGLARGSSYNEQFF
>TRBJ2-7|TRBD1|TRBV18|-
TGTGCCAGCTCATCGGGACAGGGGGCGGACGGATGGTACGAGCAGTACTTC
CASSSGQGADGWYEQYF
>TRBJ2-1|TRBD2|TRBV24-1|few
TGTGCCACCAGTGATTGGACTAGCGGGAGTCCGCACAATGAGCAGTTCTTC
CATSDWTSGSPHNEQFF
>TRBJ1-2|TRBD1|TRBV7-2|many
TGTGCCAGCAGCCCTAGACAGGGGCCCAGGGGCTACACCTTC
CASSPRQGPRGYTF